Below, one TCR beta chain is given with its context. Its antigen is not identified. Amplification of TCR beta CDR3 regions was performed using RNA transcripts as template. The HTBI primer set drove a first-round RT-PCR of the TCR CDR3. One entry per CDR3 protein, called by TCRdb with MiXCR from the multiplex PCR reads. The data show 600,000 or so distinct CDR3 sequences, with about 45% seen just once and 8.2% held by the top ten. There are 15 residues in the CDR3. Germline V gene lookup returns CDR1 MGHDK and CDR2 SYGVNS. Trimming cost V 5 bases and J 4 bases; bases outside gene matches: 7. This sample was taken from a study of T cells in Graves' hyperthyroidism and ophthalmopathy. Study-wide findings and caveats: Appearing also in blood were most of the thyroid clonotypes expanded above 0.001. Ophthalmopathy cases were set apart from stable hyperthyroidism by a 13 V-J model.

Patients were excluded for uncontrolled infection, other autoimmune disease, pregnancy or lactation. Sequenced sample: peripheral blood or thyroid tissue (not recorded which). This clonotype was obtained from a woman aged 18-35 years with Graves' hyperthyroidism. This chain uses TRBV25-1 with TRBJ1-1; 10 bases line up with TRBD1. The CDR3 sequence is CASSRDRGFVTEAFF. CDR3 sequence (DNA): TGTGCCAGCAGTAGGGACAGGGGATTTGTCACTGAAGCTTTCTTT.